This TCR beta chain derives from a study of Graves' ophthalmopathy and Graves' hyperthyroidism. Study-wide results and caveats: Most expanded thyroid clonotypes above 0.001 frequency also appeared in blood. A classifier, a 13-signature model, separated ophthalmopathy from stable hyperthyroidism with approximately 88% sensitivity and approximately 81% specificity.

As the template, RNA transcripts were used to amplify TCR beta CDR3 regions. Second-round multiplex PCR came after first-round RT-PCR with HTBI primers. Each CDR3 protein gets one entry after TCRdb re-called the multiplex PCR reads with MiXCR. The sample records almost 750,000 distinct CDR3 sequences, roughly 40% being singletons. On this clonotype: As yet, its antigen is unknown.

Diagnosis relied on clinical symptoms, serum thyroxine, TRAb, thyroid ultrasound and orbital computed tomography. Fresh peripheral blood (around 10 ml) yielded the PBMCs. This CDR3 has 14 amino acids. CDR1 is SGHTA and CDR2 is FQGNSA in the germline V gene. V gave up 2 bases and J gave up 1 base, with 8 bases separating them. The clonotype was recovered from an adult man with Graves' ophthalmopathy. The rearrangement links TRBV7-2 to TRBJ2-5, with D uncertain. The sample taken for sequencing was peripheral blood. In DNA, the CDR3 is TGTGCCAGCAGCTTAAGTCGGACCCAAGAGACCCAGTACTTC. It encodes CASSLSRTQETQYF.